This is a list of T cell receptor beta chains from one sample in a study of CDR3 diversity in severe acne. MiXCR was run by TCRdb on the PCR reads, yielding one entry per CDR3 protein. The sample includes roughly 93,000 distinct CDR3 sequences, less than 65% of them seen just once. The sequenced sample consisted of blood. The receptors stem from a male donor with severe acne vulgaris. The CDR3 runs from the conserved cysteine through the conserved F or W. D genes are given only for firm matches. The size field is filled for only some rows; it gives once, few, many or a size class.

TRBJ1-1	NA	NA	TRBV7-9	CASSFTGNPDTEAFF	TGTGCCAGCAGCTTCACAGGGAACCCCGACACTGAAGCTTTCTTC
TRBJ2-2	many	NA	TRBV7-3	CASSLMGQLNTGELFF	TGTGCCAGCAGCTTAATGGGGCAGTTGAACACCGGGGAGCTGTTTTTT
TRBJ2-7	once	NA	TRBV28	CASSLIGTNTGEQYF	TGTGCCAGCAGTTTAATCGGGACGAACACCGGGGAGCAGTACTTC
TRBJ2-7	NA	NA	TRBV20-1	CSARDRGSSYEQYF	TGCAGTGCTAGAGACCGGGGCAGCTCCTACGAGCAGTACTTC
TRBJ2-6	many	TRBD1	TRBV29-1	CSVGTGSSGANVLTF	TGCAGCGTTGGGACAGGCTCCTCTGGGGCCAACGTCCTGACTTTC
TRBJ1-2	many	NA	TRBV10-2	CASSAGFYGYTF	TGCGCCAGCAGTGCAGGGTTCTATGGCTACACCTTC
TRBJ2-7	many	NA	TRBV7-2	CASRLSGTNEQYF	TGTGCCAGCAGGCTTTCCGGAACAAACGAGCAGTACTTC
TRBJ1-1	NA	TRBD1	TRBV7-7	CASSSGTGAEAFF	TGTGCTAGCAGCTCCGGGACAGGGGCTGAAGCTTTCTTT
TRBJ2-3	NA	TRBD2	TRBV7-2	CASSSAGEVDTQYF	TGTGCCAGCAGCTCAGCGGGAGAGGTAGATACGCAGTATTTT
TRBJ2-3	many	TRBD2	TRBV12-3/TRBV12-4	CASSPRTRRDTQYF	TGTGCCAGCAGTCCCCGGACTAGGCGGGATACGCAGTATTTT
TRBJ2-1	NA	NA	TRBV7-8	CASSLQTGRNEQFF	TGTGCCAGCAGCTTGCAGACAGGGAGGAATGAGCAGTTCTTC
TRBJ2-3	once	NA	TRBV5-5	CAGPTQYF	TGTGCCGGCCCAACGCAGTATTTT
TRBJ2-7	once	TRBD1	TRBV7-9	CASSGTDRGDHEQYF	TGTGCCAGCAGCGGAACGGACAGGGGAGACCACGAGCAGTACTTC
TRBJ2-7	NA	TRBD2	TRBV4-1	CASSQEGAGGYEQYF	TGCGCCAGCAGCCAAGAAGGGGCGGGAGGGTACGAGCAGTACTTC
TRBJ2-5	medium-sized	NA	TRBV20-1	CSASQRQRETQYF	TGCAGTGCCTCGCAGAGGCAGCGTGAGACCCAGTACTTC
TRBJ1-2	NA	NA	TRBV7-9	CASSSVPQATGYTF	TGTGCCAGCAGCTCAGTCCCACAGGCGACTGGCTACACCTTC
TRBJ1-2	NA	NA	TRBV7-9	CASSASRGLDYGYTF	TGTGCCAGCAGCGCATCCAGGGGATTGGACTATGGCTACACCTTC
TRBJ2-7	once	NA	TRBV24-1	CATGSPNPEGGQSYEQYF	TGTGCCACCGGATCCCCTAATCCGGAGGGAGGACAATCCTACGAGCAGTACTTC
TRBJ1-4	NA	NA	TRBV25-1	CASSGSADQLNEKLFF	TGTGCCAGCAGTGGATCGGCCGACCAGCTTAATGAAAAACTGTTTTTT
TRBJ2-3	NA	TRBD2	TRBV7-3	CASSEAPASGEDTQYF	TGTGCCAGCAGTGAAGCGCCGGCTAGCGGGGAAGATACGCAGTATTTT
TRBJ2-7	NA	TRBD2	TRBV27	CASSLGLAFPEQYF	TGTGCCAGCAGTTTGGGACTAGCTTTTCCCGAGCAGTACTTC
TRBJ1-5	NA	NA	TRBV10-3	CAISPGVSNQPQHF	TGTGCCATCAGTCCAGGGGTGAGCAATCAGCCCCAGCATTTT
TRBJ2-5	few	NA	TRBV7-8	CATSDSDGQETQYF	TGTGCCACCAGTGATTCCGACGGACAAGAGACCCAGTACTTC
TRBJ1-2	many	NA	TRBV5-1	CASSLEGLSGYTF	TGCGCCAGCAGCTTGGAGGGACTTTCAGGCTACACCTTC
TRBJ1-1	NA	NA	TRBV4-3	CASSQGSTTEAFF	TGCGCTAGCAGCCAAGGATCGACCACTGAAGCTTTCTTT
TRBJ1-2	many	TRBD1	TRBV20-1	CSARVSGTGYRNGGYTF	TGCAGTGCTAGAGTGTCGGGGACAGGGTATCGTAACGGTGGCTACACCTTC
TRBJ2-7	NA	NA	TRBV25-1	CASSLIGDFSYEQYF	TGTGCCAGCAGTCTAATTGGAGACTTCTCCTACGAGCAGTACTTC
TRBJ2-7	many	NA	TRBV4-1	CASSQQQGCEQYF	TGCGCCAGCAGCCAACAGCAGGGCTGCGAGCAGTACTTC
TRBJ1-1	once	NA	TRBV2	CASNRDNLNTEAFF	TGTGCCAGCAACCGGGACAACTTGAACACTGAAGCTTTCTTT
TRBJ1-2	few	TRBD1	TRBV28	CASSFSRGQYGYTF	TGTGCCAGCAGTTTTTCAAGGGGGCAGTATGGCTACACCTTC
TRBJ2-7	NA	TRBD2	TRBV20-1	CSALGQTSGRSGYEQYF	TGCAGTGCCTTGGGCCAGACTAGCGGGAGATCAGGGTACGAGCAGTACTTC
TRBJ2-2	few	TRBD1	TRBV2	CASLLQGGVGELFF	TGTGCCAGCCTTTTACAGGGGGGTGTCGGGGAGCTGTTTTTT
TRBJ2-1	NA	TRBD2	TRBV30	CAWSALAGPNEQFF	TGTGCCTGGAGTGCCCTAGCGGGGCCCAATGAGCAGTTCTTC
TRBJ2-7	NA	TRBD2	TRBV15	CATSSGRGGGEQYF	TGTGCCACCAGCAGTGGTCGGGGGGGCGGCGAGCAGTACTTC
TRBJ2-1	medium-sized	TRBD2	TRBV5-1	CASSPRGLADYNEQFF	TGCGCCAGCAGCCCCCGGGGACTAGCGGACTACAATGAGCAGTTCTTC
TRBJ2-7	NA	NA	TRBV9	CASSIRDTHYEQYF	TGTGCCAGCAGCATACGGGACACACACTACGAGCAGTACTTC
TRBJ2-5	NA	NA	TRBV7-2	CASSLGGGHQETQYF	TGTGCCAGCAGCTTAGGAGGCGGCCACCAAGAGACCCAGTACTTC
TRBJ1-2	once	TRBD1	TRBV5-6	CASRGDSPYGYTF	TGTGCCAGCAGGGGGGACAGCCCCTATGGCTACACCTTC
TRBJ1-6	NA	TRBD1	TRBV25-1	CASSPSGGGSPLHF	TGTGCCAGCAGCCCGTCAGGGGGCGGTTCACCCCTCCACTTT
TRBJ1-2	once	NA	TRBV7-9	CASSPGTEYGYTF	TGTGCCAGCAGCCCCGGGACGGAATATGGCTACACCTTC
TRBJ2-7	NA	NA	TRBV6-6	CASSWSDGSYEQYF	TGTGCCAGCAGTTGGTCCGACGGATCCTACGAGCAGTACTTC
TRBJ1-1	few	NA	TRBV12-3/TRBV12-4	CASSRGGEGTEAFF	TGTGCCAGCAGTCGTGGGGGCGAAGGCACTGAAGCTTTCTTT
TRBJ1-1	NA	NA	TRBV15	CATSSQEGGRTEAFF	TGTGCCACCAGCAGCCAAGAAGGGGGGAGGACTGAAGCTTTCTTT
TRBJ1-2	once	NA	TRBV7-9	CASSHGQSSYGYTF	TGTGCCAGCAGCCACGGACAGTCGAGCTATGGCTACACCTTC
TRBJ1-2	once	TRBD1	TRBV10-3	CAITAGQGGYGYTF	TGTGCCATCACTGCGGGACAGGGGGGCTATGGCTACACCTTC
TRBJ2-1	NA	TRBD2	TRBV28	CASSFGLAGLETQFF	TGTGCCAGCAGTTTCGGACTAGCGGGATTGGAGACCCAGTTCTTC
TRBJ2-3	few	NA	TRBV11-2	CASSLAVSTDTQYF	TGTGCCAGCAGCTTAGCGGTCTCCACAGATACGCAGTATTTT
TRBJ1-1	NA	NA	TRBV5-1	CASSLVSSGMNTEAFF	TGCGCCAGCAGCTTGGTTTCTTCAGGGATGAACACTGAAGCTTTCTTT
TRBJ2-1	medium-sized	TRBD2	TRBV10-2	CASSDLLRGSSYNEQFF	TGCGCCAGCAGTGATCTCTTGCGGGGGAGCTCCTACAATGAGCAGTTCTTC
TRBJ2-1	NA	NA	TRBV11-2	CASSPGISNNEQFF	TGTGCCAGCAGCCCTGGGATTTCTAACAATGAGCAGTTCTTC
TRBJ1-2	few	NA	TRBV28	CASRVVWGSGYTF	TGTGCCAGCAGGGTAGTTTGGGGCTCTGGCTACACCTTC
TRBJ1-5	NA	TRBD1	TRBV29-1	CSVVTGLDNQPQHF	TGCAGCGTGGTGACAGGGTTGGACAATCAGCCCCAGCATTTT
TRBJ2-6	NA	TRBD2	TRBV4-3	CASSQGLAGRPGANVLTF	TGCGCCAGCAGCCAAGGATTAGCGGGAAGACCTGGGGCCAACGTCCTGACTTTC
TRBJ2-2	few	TRBD2	TRBV7-8	CASSLAHPTSVNTGELFF	TGTGCCAGCAGCTTAGCGCATCCGACTAGCGTAAACACCGGGGAGCTGTTTTTT
TRBJ1-4	NA	TRBD1	TRBV19	CASKRQGATNEKLFF	TGTGCCAGTAAACGTCAGGGGGCAACTAATGAAAAACTGTTTTTT
TRBJ2-7	NA	NA	TRBV10-3	CAVSPTSTYEQYF	TGTGCCGTCAGCCCGACTAGTACCTACGAGCAGTACTTC